This T cell receptor beta chain stems from a study of cytomegalovirus exposure and HLA in healthy donors. In the study overall: Early release data held around 82 million unique TCRs from HLA-typed donors.

Donors likely had unrecorded immune exposures despite being nominally healthy when sampled. This CDR3 region has 14 residues. Germline assignment: CDR1 SNHLY and CDR2 FYNNEI. V lost 9 bases, J lost 0 bases, and 11 bases lay in between. Study results and limitations: Sequencing likely caused a cluster of highly shared sequence variants.

PCR primers comprised 60 Vbeta and 13 Jbeta primers. Profiled with immunoSEQ multiplex PCR; TCRdb holds only in-frame clones, not every one. Of 95,000 to 150,000 clones detected, more than 60% appear once; the ten largest clones hold less than 2%. As concerns this clone: Its antigen is not identified.

The receptor comes from a man between 18 and 35 years old in good health and CMV-seronegative. The rearrangement links TRBV2 to TRBJ1-4; D remains unclear. Material: PBMCs. The CDR3 region has the DNA TGTGCCAGAAAAACGGGTCCAACTAATGAAAAACTGTTTTTT. This codes for CARKTGPTNEKLFF.